The 27 T cell receptor beta chains below were found in one sample sequenced in a study of type 1 regulatory T cells. These receptors have no known antigen. MiXCR, run by TCRdb on the reads, gives a single entry per CDR3 protein. There are just under 65,000 distinct CDR3 sequences in the sample; 49% occur only once, and roughly 2.2% lies in the top ten. Sequencing input: cultured non-Tr1 T cells, either the whole culture or a sorted T cell fraction (not recorded which). These receptors all stem from a human donor in good health.

This clonotype is categorized as medium-sized (0.01 to 0.1%). Germline and junction disagree at one end, which may indicate a read error. CDR3 residues: CASRETGELFF. The CDR3 DNA is TGCGCCAGCAGGGAAACCGGAGAGCTGTTTTTT. V is TRBV5-1 and J is TRBJ2-2; D ambiguous. Germline lookup yields CDR1 SGHRS and CDR2 YFSETQ. CDR3 length: 11 residues. The complete variable domain, with remaining parts taken from reference TRBV5-1 and TRBJ2-2, reads KAGVTQTPRYLIKTRGQQVTLSCSPISGHRSVSWYQQTPGQGLQFLFEYFSETQRNKGNFPGRFSGRQFSNSRSEMNVSTLELGDSALYLCASRETGELFFGEGSRLTVL.

The chain recombines TRBV20-1 with TRBJ1-5; 8 nucleotides agree with TRBD1. The J segment lost 6 bases and the V segment lost 6 bases, leaving 10 bases of the junction unmatched. Germline assignment: CDR1 DFQATT and CDR2 SNEGSKA (reference sequence). The CDR3 has 14 amino acids. The CDR3 spells CSAYTGGSGQPQHF. For the CDR3, the DNA is TGCAGTGCGTACACAGGGGGGTCGGGTCAGCCCCAGCATTTT.

This rearrangement joins TRBV7-3 to TRBJ2-1; 9 bases fit TRBD2. This CDR3 comprises 17 residues. CDR1 is SGHTA and CDR2 is FQGTGA in the germline V gene. V trimming: 5 bases; J trimming: 4 bases; junction bases outside the gene matches: 12. The CDR3 protein is CASSQGWRGGPYNEQFF. The CDR3 DNA reads as TGTGCCAGCAGCCAAGGGTGGCGGGGGGGCCCATACAATGAGCAGTTCTTC.

The V call is TRBV6-5, the J call TRBJ2-2; 7 nucleotides line up with TRBD2. Looked up from germline, CDR1 is MNHEY and CDR2 is SVGAGI. The V gene end was trimmed by 2 bases and the J gene end by 5 bases; junction bases not matched to a gene: 5. The CDR3 totals 15 residues. Written as DNA, the CDR3 is TGTGCCAGCAGTTACGGGGGGGTAAATACCGGGGAGCTGTTTTTT. Its protein is CASSYGGVNTGELFF.

This clonotype was seen only a few times. V gene TRBV27 combines with J gene TRBJ1-5; D gene unclear. Between the trimmed V and J ends, which lost 5 bases and 0 bases, there was a span of 11 bases. Germline V lookup: CDR1 MNHEY, CDR2 SMNVEV (reference sequence). There are 15 residues in the CDR3. The CDR3 bases are TGTGCCAGCAGTCCAAAAATGTATAGCAATCAGCCCCAGCATTTT. Its protein product is CASSPKMYSNQPQHF.

The V call is TRBV3-1, the J call TRBJ2-7, with D hard to call. V was shortened by 0 bases and J by 1 base, with 1 base between the two germline ends. The CDR3 consists of 12 residues. Germline V CDR1 and CDR2: LGHDT, YNNKEL (reference sequence). In nucleotides, the CDR3 is TGTGCCAGCAGCCAAGATTCCTACGAGCAGTACTTC. Its translation is CASSQDSYEQYF.

This clonotype came up once. This chain uses TRBV27 with TRBJ2-5; 8 positions match TRBD1. The CDR3 loop spans 17 amino acids. Germline values: CDR1 MNHEY, CDR2 SMNVEV (reference sequence). Germline trimming cut 8 bases from V and 5 bases from J; bases unmatched to any gene: 19. This CDR3 is CASSDRTYRTGKETQYF. The CDR3 DNA sequence: TGTGCCAGCTCAGATCGAACTTACAGGACAGGGAAGGAGACCCAGTACTTC.

This rearrangement joins TRBV7-9 to TRBJ1-1; 8 positions agree with TRBD1. The CDR3 spans 14 residues. V gave up 4 bases and J gave up 4 bases; unmatched junction bases: 5. Germline values: CDR1 SEHNR, CDR2 FQNEAQ (reference sequence). The CDR3 DNA follows: TGTGCCAGCAGCTACCAACAGGGGGGCACTGAAGCTTTCTTT. This encodes CASSYQQGGTEAFF.

The gene calls are TRBV10-3 and TRBJ2-7; D is uncertain. Germline CDR1 reads ENHRY; CDR2 reads SYGVKD. The CDR3 is 11 amino acids. The germline V and J ends were trimmed by 4 bases and 4 bases, with 5 bases remaining between them. DNA of the CDR3: TGTGCCATCAGTGTAGGGTACGAGCAGTACTTC. It encodes CAISVGYEQYF.

V is TRBV12-3 or TRBV12-4 and J is TRBJ2-3; D is ambiguous. The V end was cut by 6 bases, the J end by 2 bases, with 6 bases between. The CDR3 extends over 12 amino acids. The CDR3 sequence is CASSTNTDTQYF. As DNA, the CDR3 is TGTGCCAGCAGCACGAACACAGATACGCAGTATTTT.

The chain is built from TRBV13 and TRBJ1-3; D is ambiguous. With 0 bases removed from V and 0 bases from J, the gap between germline ends came to 12 bases. In germline, CDR1 is PRHDT, CDR2 FYEKMQ (reference sequence). This CDR3 region has 17 residues. The CDR3 DNA sequence: TGTGCCAGCAGCTTAGGCCTGAGGCGAACCTCTGGAAACACCATATATTTT. Encoded protein: CASSLGLRRTSGNTIYF.

The chain uses TRBV3-1 and TRBJ1-1; maybe TRBD1 (6 bases). The germline CDR1 and CDR2 sequences are LGHDT and YNNKEL (reference sequence). The CDR3 runs to 15 residues. Deletions cut 0 bases from V and 1 base from J, with 9 bases between. This chain's CDR3 is CASSQEQGWNTEAFF. CDR3 in DNA: TGTGCCAGCAGCCAAGAGCAGGGGTGGAACACTGAAGCTTTCTTT. The complete variable domain, with remaining parts taken from reference TRBV3-1 and TRBJ1-1, reads DTAVSQTPKYLVTQMGNDKSIKCEQNLGHDTMYWYKQDSKKFLKIMFSYNNKELIINETVPNRFSPKSPDKAHLNLHINSLELGDSAVYFCASSQEQGWNTEAFFGQGTRLTVV.

This clonotype is deemed medium-sized. The J gene is TRBJ2-2, the V gene TRBV5-5; a possible D gene is TRBD2 (5 bases). V was trimmed by 5 bases and J by 0 bases, leaving 14 bases between them. This CDR3 spans 16 amino acids. Germline lookup yields CDR1 SGHKS and CDR2 YYEKEE (reference sequence). The chain's CDR3 is CASSLASTANTGELFF. The CDR3 nucleotides are TGTGCCAGCAGTTTAGCTAGCACCGCGAACACCGGGGAGCTGTTTTTT.

The chain is built from TRBV11-3 and TRBJ2-1; tentatively, D is TRBD1 or TRBD2 (5 bases each). With 7 bases removed from V and 12 bases from J, the gap between germline ends came to 16 bases. Germline assignment: CDR1 SGHNT and CDR2 YENEEA. The CDR3 consists of 12 residues. The CDR3 bases are TGTGCCAGCACTCACGACAGTCGGGGGCAGTTCTTC. It translates to CASTHDSRGQFF.

There are a few counts of this clonotype. The V call is TRBV7-8, the J call TRBJ1-6; no definite D call. The ends were cut back, 5 bases at V and 3 bases at J, with 5 bases in the middle. Germline V CDR1 and CDR2: SGHVS, FQNEAQ. The CDR3 extends over 13 amino acids. The CDR3 here is CASSPDYNSPLHF. The CDR3 DNA is TGTGCCAGCAGCCCGGACTATAATTCACCCCTCCACTTT.

This clonotype was counted between two and nine times. This chain links TRBV6-5 with TRBJ2-7, with D perhaps TRBD1 (6 bases). CDR1 MNHEY and CDR2 SVGAGI come from the germline V gene. This CDR3 contains 17 residues. Trimming removed 6 bases from V and 4 bases from J, with 25 bases in between. Written as DNA, the CDR3 is TGTGCCAGCAGCGAGAGGTTCAACAGGGCCCTCCCTTACGAGCAGTACTTC. Its translation is CASSERFNRALPYEQYF.

This clonotype was detected only once. The chain employs TRBV7-2 and TRBJ2-5; no clear D. The CDR3 is 12 residues long. Trimming cost V 2 bases and J 4 bases, with 5 bases left between them. The germline CDR1 and CDR2 sequences are SGHTA and FQGNSA. The CDR3 bases are TGTGCCAGCAGCTTATTCTTAGAGACCCAGTACTTC. It is translated as CASSLFLETQYF.

The chain carries TRBV5-1 and TRBJ2-2; no clear D gene. The V gene lost 0 bases and the J gene lost 5 bases, with 5 bases spanning the gap. The CDR3 contains 13 residues. Germline CDR1 reads SGHRS; CDR2 reads YFSETQ. The CDR3 reads CASSLVGTGELFF. Written as DNA, the CDR3 is TGCGCCAGCAGCTTGGTGGGTACCGGGGAGCTGTTTTTT.

The chain uses TRBV11-2 and TRBJ1-1; TRBD1 might be the D (5 bases). The V gene's germline CDR1 is SGHAT and CDR2 FQNNGV. Trimming left V 5 bases short and J 11 bases short, with 21 bases between. This CDR3 has 14 residues. CDR3 nucleotides: TGTGCCAGCAGCATATCCCCGGGGCAGGGCCAGGCTTTCTTT. Translated, it gives CASSISPGQGQAFF.

The chain employs TRBV5-1 and TRBJ1-2, with 8 bases lining up with TRBD1. Losses at the gene ends were 5 bases for V and 8 bases for J; bases not matched to a gene: 8. CDR3 length equals 13 residues. Germline CDR1 is SGHRS and CDR2 is YFSETQ. CDR3 region: CASRETGVGGYTF. In DNA form, the CDR3 reads TGCGCCAGCAGGGAGACAGGGGTTGGCGGCTACACCTTC. Together with reference TRBV5-1 and TRBJ1-2, the CDR3 gives the full variable domain: KAGVTQTPRYLIKTRGQQVTLSCSPISGHRSVSWYQQTPGQGLQFLFEYFSETQRNKGNFPGRFSGRQFSNSRSEMNVSTLELGDSALYLCASRETGVGGYTFGSGTRLTVV.

The chain uses TRBV6-1 and TRBJ1-5; D unclear. Trimming pared 8 bases from V and 9 bases from J, leaving 11 bases between. CDR1 MNHNS and CDR2 SASEGT come from the germline V gene. This CDR3 has 11 residues. CDR3 coding DNA: TGTGCCAGCTCCCCTAATTGGCCCCAGCATTTT. It specifies CASSPNWPQHF.

The chain has TRBV6-5 and TRBJ1-1; 9 nucleotides line up with TRBD1. The junction had 10 bases not matched to a gene; V was cut back by 8 bases and J by 3 bases. The germline V gene encodes CDR1 MNHEY and CDR2 SVGAGI. The CDR3 is 15 residues long. CDR3 sequence (DNA): TGTGCCAGCTTCGAGGGAAACAGGGGGCACACTGAAGCTTTCTTT. Translation gives CASFEGNRGHTEAFF.

The J gene is TRBJ2-1, the V gene TRBV5-1; TRBD2 agrees at 13 bases. CDR1 and CDR2 (germline): SGHRS, YFSETQ. The CDR3 has 15 amino acids. With 4 bases clipped from V and 7 bases from J, the junction kept 5 bases outside the gene matches. The CDR3: CASSLETSGRNEQFF. In DNA, the CDR3 is TGCGCCAGCAGCCTCGAGACTAGCGGGAGGAATGAGCAGTTCTTC. Based on the CDR3 plus reference TRBV5-1 and TRBJ2-1, the full variable domain is KAGVTQTPRYLIKTRGQQVTLSCSPISGHRSVSWYQQTPGQGLQFLFEYFSETQRNKGNFPGRFSGRQFSNSRSEMNVSTLELGDSALYLCASSLETSGRNEQFFGPGTRLTVL.

The rearrangement links TRBV5-1 to TRBJ2-6; D call uncertain. The length of the CDR3 is 13 residues. Trimming removed 0 bases at V and 15 bases at J, with 13 bases between. The germline V gene has CDR1 SGHRS and CDR2 YFSETQ. CDR3 amino acids: CASSLGWAGDLTF. CDR3 coding DNA: TGCGCCAGCAGCTTGGGATGGGCAGGTGACCTGACTTTC.

The chain employs TRBV9 and TRBJ1-1; no firm D call. The V gene lost 4 bases and the J gene lost 4 bases, with 17 bases spanning the gap. The CDR3 is 15 amino acids. Germline assignment: CDR1 SGDLS and CDR2 YYNGEE. CDR3 DNA: TGTGCCAGCAGCCTGGGGTACGGGGTAACCACTGAAGCTTTCTTT. This gives the protein CASSLGYGVTTEAFF.

The chain joins TRBV10-3 to TRBJ2-7; the D is unclear. This CDR3 is 14 amino acids long. Trimming removed 8 bases from V and 1 base from J, with 15 bases in between. Germline lookup yields CDR1 ENHRY and CDR2 SYGVKD. The CDR3 nucleotides are TGTGCCATCGGTCAGGCTCCCCCATCCTACGAGCAGTACTTC. Translated: CAIGQAPPSYEQYF.

The chain has TRBV19 and TRBJ2-2, with 7 bases aligning to TRBD1. After removal of 4 bases from V and 5 bases from J, the junction contained 10 bases not matched to a gene. This CDR3 is 16 amino acids long. CDR1 and CDR2 from the germline V gene are LNHDA and SQIVND (reference sequence). CDR3 DNA: TGTGCCAGTAGTACAAGACAGGGTGCGGTAACCGGGGAGCTGTTTTTT. This gives the protein CASSTRQGAVTGELFF.